This T cell receptor beta chain was captured in a study of memory CD4+ T cells and cytomegalovirus serostatus. The sort gate was single viable CD3+CD4+CD8-CD45RO+ cells for memory CD4+ T cells. This CDR3 contains 16 residues. Germline CDR1 SGHDN, CDR2 FVKESK. The ends lost 1 base at V and 4 bases at J; junction bases unmatched: 8. The table came from immunoSEQ multiplex PCR; TCRdb's copy has only in-frame clones and leaves some out. Found here are about 50,000 clones, 60% to 85% of them singletons; the top ten hold 0.61%. The receptor was isolated from an adult in good health and CMV-seronegative. The material sequenced was memory CD4+ T cells from blood. J is TRBJ1-2 and V is TRBV14, with 8 bases that match TRBD1. CDR3: CASSQGTGGRVYGYTF. DNA for the CDR3: TGTGCCAGCAGCCAAGGCACAGGGGGTCGCGTCTATGGCTACACCTTC. Full variable domain (missing parts from reference TRBV14 and TRBJ1-2): EAGVTQFPSHSVIEKGQTVTLRCDPISGHDNLYWYRRVMGKEIKFLLHFVKESKQDESGMPNNRFLAERTGGTYSTLKVQPAELEDSGVYFCASSQGTGGRVYGYTFGSGTRLTVV.